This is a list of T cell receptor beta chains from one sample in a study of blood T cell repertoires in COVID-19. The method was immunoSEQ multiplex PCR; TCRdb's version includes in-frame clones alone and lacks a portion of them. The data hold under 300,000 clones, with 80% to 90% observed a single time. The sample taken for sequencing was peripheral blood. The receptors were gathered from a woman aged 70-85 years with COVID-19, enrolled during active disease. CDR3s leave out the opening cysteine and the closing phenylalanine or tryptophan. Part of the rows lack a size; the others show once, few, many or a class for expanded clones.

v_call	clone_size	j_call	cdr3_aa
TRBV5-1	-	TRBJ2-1	ASSLDLAGGNEQF
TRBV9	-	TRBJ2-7	ASSVSIGTSGSYEQY
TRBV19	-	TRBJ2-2	ASSSQGLNTGELF
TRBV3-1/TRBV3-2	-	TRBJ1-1	ASSQRQNTEAF
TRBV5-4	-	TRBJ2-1	ASSSGGGILYNEQF
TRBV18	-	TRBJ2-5	ASSPDNQETQY
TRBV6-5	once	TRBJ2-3	ATLRGSLSTDTQY
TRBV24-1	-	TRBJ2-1	ATSDLDAEQF
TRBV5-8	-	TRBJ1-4	ASSLGRLWSNEKLF
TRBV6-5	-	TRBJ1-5	ASSPTGAQPQH
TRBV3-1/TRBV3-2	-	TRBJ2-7	ASSQAGGEYEQY
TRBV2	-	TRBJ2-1	ASAQTSSVFNEQF
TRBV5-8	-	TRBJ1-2	ASSLKGLNYGYT
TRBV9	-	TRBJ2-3	ASSVQTGGPDTQY
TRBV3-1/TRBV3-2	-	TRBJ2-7	ASSHTGQGFVGEQY
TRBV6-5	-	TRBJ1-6	ASSYGALGAPLH
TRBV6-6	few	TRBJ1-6	ASSYSLTGDSPLH
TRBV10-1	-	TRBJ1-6	ASSPGQEAPLH
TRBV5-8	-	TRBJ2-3	ASSVDRGKFTDTQY
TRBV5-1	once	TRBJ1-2	ASSWDPGVNYGYT
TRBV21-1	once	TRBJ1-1	ASSKAGQGEAF
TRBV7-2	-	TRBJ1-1	ASSLQGARTEAF
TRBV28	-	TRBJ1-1	ASSFAGLNTEAF
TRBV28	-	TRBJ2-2	ASSFPPGRVLTGELF
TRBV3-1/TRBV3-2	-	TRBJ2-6	ASRAGSPSGANVLT
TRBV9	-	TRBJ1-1	ASSLGGVLENTEAF
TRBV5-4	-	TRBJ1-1	ASSLAGVPEAF
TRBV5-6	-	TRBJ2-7	ASSFGTGGDEQY
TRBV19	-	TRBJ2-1	ASSISSGGGEQF
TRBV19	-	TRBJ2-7	ASSPGGRTTYEQY
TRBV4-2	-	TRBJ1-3	ASSQARTSGNTIY
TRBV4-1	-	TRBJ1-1	ASSQGLGGGSTEAF
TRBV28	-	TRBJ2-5	ASSGGRGLETQY
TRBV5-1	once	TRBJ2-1	ASSLGGSGVVGNEQF
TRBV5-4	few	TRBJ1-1	ASSLDRATEAF
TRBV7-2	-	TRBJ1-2	ASSLEQGYGYT
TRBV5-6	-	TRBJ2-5	ASSLEKGLALGETQY
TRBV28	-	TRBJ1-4	ASSLDQGSNEKLF
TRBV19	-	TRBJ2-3	ASNTLTTTDTQY
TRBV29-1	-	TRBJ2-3	SVLLGRLTDTQY
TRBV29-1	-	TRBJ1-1	SVRDTEAF
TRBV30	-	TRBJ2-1	ASTSGGWNEQF
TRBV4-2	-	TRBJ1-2	ASSPDRENGYT
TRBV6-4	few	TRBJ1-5	ASSYRGAGNQPQH
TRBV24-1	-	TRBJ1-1	ATSDLWGGAF
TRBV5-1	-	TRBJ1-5	ASSLSGGLNQPQH
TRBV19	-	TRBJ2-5	ASTPGGETQY
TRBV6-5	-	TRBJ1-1	ASSYLAGMNTEAF
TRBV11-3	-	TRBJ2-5	ASSLFSGGTETQY
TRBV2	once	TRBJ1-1	ARSRGEAF
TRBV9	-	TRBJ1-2	ASSAQVTVNYGYT
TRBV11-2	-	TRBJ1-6	ASSLDQGNSPLH
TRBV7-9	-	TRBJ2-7	ASSPTSGERYYEQY